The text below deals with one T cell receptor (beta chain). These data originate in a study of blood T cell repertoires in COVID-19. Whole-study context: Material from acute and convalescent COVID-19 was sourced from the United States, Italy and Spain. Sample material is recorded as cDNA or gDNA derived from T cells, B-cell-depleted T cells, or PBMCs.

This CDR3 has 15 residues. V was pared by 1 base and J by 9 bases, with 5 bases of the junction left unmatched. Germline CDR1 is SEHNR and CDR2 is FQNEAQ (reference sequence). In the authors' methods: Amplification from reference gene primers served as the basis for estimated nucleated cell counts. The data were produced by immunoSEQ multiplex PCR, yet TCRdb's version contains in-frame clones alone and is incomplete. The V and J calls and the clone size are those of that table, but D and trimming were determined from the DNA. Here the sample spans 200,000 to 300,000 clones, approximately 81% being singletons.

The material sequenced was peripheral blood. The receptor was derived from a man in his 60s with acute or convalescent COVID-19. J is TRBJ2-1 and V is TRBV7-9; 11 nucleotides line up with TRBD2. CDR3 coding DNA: TGTGCCAGCAGCTTAGTTAGCGGGGGGGAAATTGAGCAGTTCTTC. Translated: CASSLVSGGEIEQFF.